This T cell receptor (beta chain) was captured by sequencing in a study of blood T cell repertoires in COVID-19. The CDR3 extends over 15 amino acids. Germline CDR1 and CDR2: ENHRY and SYGVKD. Trimming took 3 bases from V and 5 from J; bases not matched to a gene: 6. The repertoire was sequenced with immunoSEQ multiplex PCR; TCRdb's copy has only in-frame clones and lacks some. The sample lists 37,000 or so clones; about 77% were seen once. Sequenced material: peripheral blood. This chain connects TRBV10-3 to TRBJ2-3; 9 positions match TRBD2. The clonotype was recovered from a man aged 55 to 70 with acute or convalescent COVID-19. CDR3 sequence (DNA): TGTGCCATCAGTGAAGCTAGCGGGACGATAGATACGCAGTATTTT. Its protein product is CAISEASGTIDTQYF.